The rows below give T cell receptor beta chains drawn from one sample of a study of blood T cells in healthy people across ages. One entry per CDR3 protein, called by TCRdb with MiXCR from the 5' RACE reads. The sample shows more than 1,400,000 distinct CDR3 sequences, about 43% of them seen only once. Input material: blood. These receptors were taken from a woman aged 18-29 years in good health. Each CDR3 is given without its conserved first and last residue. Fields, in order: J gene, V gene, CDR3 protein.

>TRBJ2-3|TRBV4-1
ASSHGGKPSTDTQY
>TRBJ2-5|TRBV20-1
SASRSGLAAQETQY
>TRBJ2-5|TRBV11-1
ASSLHWGQETQY
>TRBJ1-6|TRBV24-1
ATSDLSRVFDSPLH
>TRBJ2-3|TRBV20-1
SAFRGDVVVDTQY
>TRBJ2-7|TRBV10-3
AAGGSGIYEQY
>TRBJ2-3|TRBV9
ASSALLAGVGTDTQY
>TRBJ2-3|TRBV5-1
ASSLAGQYSTDTQY
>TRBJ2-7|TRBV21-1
ASSKRGQGLAYYEQY
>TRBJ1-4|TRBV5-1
ASSLGQGNEKLF
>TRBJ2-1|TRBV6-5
ASRPSGYGNEQF
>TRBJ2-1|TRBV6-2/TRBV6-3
ANRPWNNEQF
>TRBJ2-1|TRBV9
ASSPRGGWNEQF
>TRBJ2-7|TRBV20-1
SARDKREGQYEQY
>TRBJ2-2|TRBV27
ASRAIFRDSRRGGTGELF
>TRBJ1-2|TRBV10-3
AISGATPGQGDYGYT
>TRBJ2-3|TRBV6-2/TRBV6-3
ASSYPDLFTDTQY
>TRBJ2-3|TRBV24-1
ATSDLVGITDTQY
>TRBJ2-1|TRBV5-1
ASSLERGAYNEQF
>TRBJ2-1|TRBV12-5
ASGLGARERSSSYNEQF
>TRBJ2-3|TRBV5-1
ASGLAGGPTDTRY
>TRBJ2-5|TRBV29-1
SVSIGLAGGNEQY
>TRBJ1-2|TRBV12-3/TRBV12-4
ASSFGQGASYGYT
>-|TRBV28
ASSLDHYNEQY
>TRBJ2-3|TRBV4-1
ASSQEKLASPTDTQY